The clone carrying this T cell receptor beta chain has only one observation. The entry originates in a study of blood T cell repertoires in COVID-19. Study-wide context: Italy, Spain and the United States were the sources of the convalescent and acute COVID-19 samples. PBMCs, B-cell-depleted T cells, or T cells provided the cDNA or gDNA that made up the material.

Authors' data handling: Nucleated cell counts were estimated from reference gene primer amplification. Profiling relied on immunoSEQ multiplex PCR, and the TCRdb table lists in-frame clones only, not all of them. V, J and clone size were drawn from that table, and D and trimming were deduced from the DNA. Found here are around 480,000 clones, about 91% of them singletons; the top ten hold over 9.5%. Deletions cut 5 bases from V and 3 bases from J, with 10 bases between. From germline, CDR1 is MGHDK and CDR2 SYGVNS. This CDR3 region has 13 residues. The origin of this receptor is a woman aged 45-65 years with COVID-19, enrolled during active disease. J is TRBJ1-2 and V is TRBV25-1; D uncertain. The sample comprised peripheral blood. CDR3 nucleotide sequence: TGTGCCAGCAGTCGGGAGGTTGACTATGGCTACACCTTC. Protein product: CASSREVDYGYTF.